One and the same sample provided the 22 T cell receptor beta chains below, sequenced in a study of blood T cells in healthy people across ages. A sample-barcoded 5' primer and a J-beta primer mix were used in a second PCR of about 7 to 12 cycles. TCRdb re-derived calls from the 5' RACE reads in MiXCR, one entry per CDR3 protein. The table shows 540,000 or so distinct CDR3 sequences, with 25% to 30% occurring only once. Sequencing was done on a sample of blood. Receptor source: an older woman in good health.

The V and J genes are TRBV20-1 and TRBJ2-5, with D unclear. Deletions cut 5 bases from V and 4 bases from J, with 14 bases between. The CDR3 totals 13 residues. Germline V CDR1 and CDR2: DFQATT, SNEGSKA (reference sequence). The CDR3 sequence: CSARWTSGETQYF. The DNA of the CDR3 is TGCAGTGCTCGATGGACCAGTGGAGAGACCCAGTACTTC.

In this sample, this clonotype turned up a few times. The chain employs TRBV7-2 and TRBJ1-1; 12 positions agree with TRBD1. Germline V gene lookup returns CDR1 SGHTA and CDR2 FQGNSA. The length of the CDR3 is 16 residues. The junction had 10 bases not matched to a gene; V was cut back by 8 bases and J by 3 bases. The CDR3: CASPPGQGARDTEAFF. CDR3 bases: TGTGCCAGCCCCCCGGGACAGGGGGCCCGGGACACTGAAGCTTTCTTT.

V usage is TRBV7-8 and J usage is TRBJ2-7, with D possibly matching TRBD2 (6 bases). The germline V gene has CDR1 SGHVS and CDR2 FQNEAQ. CDR3 size: 15 residues. V lost 1 base, J lost 2 bases, and 12 bases lay in between. The CDR3, as DNA: TGTGCCAGCAGCTTAGGAGGCGGGGTGGCCTACGAGCAGTACTTC. Translating it yields CASSLGGGVAYEQYF.

This clonotype was seen many times. V and J are TRBV20-1 and TRBJ2-5; D is unclear. V was trimmed by 3 bases and J by 5 bases, leaving 7 bases between them. CDR1 and CDR2 from the germline V gene are DFQATT and SNEGSKA (reference sequence). The CDR3 has 11 residues. CDR3 region: CSASFPETQYF. The CDR3 DNA follows: TGCAGTGCTAGTTTTCCGGAGACCCAGTACTTC.

The rearrangement joins TRBV24-1 to TRBJ2-5; D is unclear. From germline, CDR1 is KGHDR and CDR2 SFDVKD. The CDR3 sequence is 15 residues long. Trimming took off 3 bases at V and 5 bases at J, with 15 bases between the two ends. This chain's CDR3 is CATSDPRDTLETQYF. The CDR3 region has the DNA TGTGCCACCAGTGATCCAAGAGACACTCTTGAGACCCAGTACTTC.

The gene calls are TRBV12-3 or TRBV12-4 and TRBJ1-2; D is perhaps TRBD1 (5 bases). The V gene lost 6 bases and the J gene lost 6 bases, with 14 bases spanning the gap. The CDR3 spans 13 residues. This CDR3 is CASRMTVADGYTF. DNA of the CDR3: TGTGCCAGCAGAATGACAGTCGCTGATGGCTACACCTTC.

The V call is TRBV4-3, the J call TRBJ2-3; 8 nucleotides agree with TRBD2. There are 16 residues in the CDR3. The V and J ends lost 1 base and 2 bases, in that order; junction bases with no gene match: 5. Per the germline V gene, CDR1 is LGHNA and CDR2 is YSLEER. The CDR3 here is CASSQGASGHTDTQYF. In DNA, the CDR3 is TGCGCCAGCAGCCAAGGGGCTAGCGGGCACACAGATACGCAGTATTTT.

The rearrangement joins TRBV7-2 to TRBJ2-6; 10 positions match TRBD1. Germline-derived CDR1 and CDR2 are SGHTA and FQGNSA. J was trimmed by 3 bases and V by 5 bases; bases with no gene match: 10. The CDR3 runs 18 residues. CDR3 region: CASSPRGTGAGGANVLTF. CDR3 sequence (DNA): TGTGCCAGCAGCCCCCGAGGGACAGGGGCAGGTGGGGCCAACGTCCTGACTTTC.

This chain joins TRBV25-1 and TRBJ2-1, with D maybe TRBD1 (5 bases). Germline values: CDR1 MGHDK, CDR2 SYGVNS. The CDR3 covers 15 residues. V lost 3 bases to trimming and J lost 6 bases, with 15 bases between them. The CDR3 bases are TGTGCCAGCAGTGATCATGGGGCCCGGCGCAATGAGCAGTTCTTC. Translation gives CASSDHGARRNEQFF.

This clonotype showed up just a few times. The V and J genes are TRBV3-1 and TRBJ2-5; D gene ambiguous. CDR3 length: 14 amino acids. Germline CDR1 and CDR2: LGHDT and YNNKEL (reference sequence). V lost 0 bases to trimming and J lost 4 bases, with 9 bases between them. CDR3 sequence: CASSQDFSVETQYF. CDR3 nucleotide sequence: TGTGCCAGCAGCCAAGATTTCAGCGTAGAGACCCAGTACTTC.

This chain connects TRBV27 to TRBJ2-2; 9 bases line up with TRBD1. The CDR3 spans 17 residues. V lost 2 bases and J lost 7; bases outside the gene matches: 11. Germline values: CDR1 MNHEY, CDR2 SMNVEV (reference sequence). The CDR3, as DNA: TGTGCCAGCAGTTTACGAGACAGGGGGAGGTTCGGCGGGGAGCTGTTTTTT. It specifies CASSLRDRGRFGGELFF.

This clonotype was counted between two and nine times. The CDR3 here is CASSTAPGTNTGELFF. CDR3 bases: TGCGCCAGCAGCACCGCGCCGGGGACGAACACCGGGGAGCTGTTTTTT. The J gene is TRBJ2-2, the V gene TRBV5-1; D might be TRBD2 (5 bases). The V and J ends lost 4 bases and 0 bases respectively, with 13 bases between them. The germline V gene has CDR1 SGHRS and CDR2 YFSETQ. CDR3 length: 16 residues.

This clonotype has only a few counts. The chain carries TRBV7-6 and TRBJ1-1, with D uncertain. Germline V gives CDR1 SGHVS, CDR2 FNYEAQ. The CDR3 sequence is 13 residues long. V was shortened by 2 bases and J by 6 bases, with 10 bases between the two germline ends. Here the CDR3 reads CASSLREAAEAFF. CDR3 DNA: TGTGCCAGCAGCTTAAGGGAAGCAGCTGAAGCTTTCTTT.

This clonotype showed up just a few times. For the CDR3, the DNA is TGCAGCGTTGAAGCGGGTGGGTTCGAGCAGTACTTC. It codes for CSVEAGGFEQYF. The J gene is TRBJ2-7, the V gene TRBV29-1; D is uncertain. Trimming left V 1 base short and J 6 bases short, with 10 bases between. CDR1 is SQVTM, CDR2 ANQGSEA, per germline. The CDR3 has 12 residues.

This clonotype appeared a few times. The rearrangement uses TRBV20-1 and TRBJ2-5; D unresolved. V dropped 5 bases and J dropped 1 base, with 11 bases sitting between them. This CDR3 is 13 amino acids long. Germline V lookup: CDR1 DFQATT, CDR2 SNEGSKA (reference sequence). The CDR3 loop reads CSALASSQETQYF. In DNA form, the CDR3 reads TGCAGTGCTTTGGCCAGCTCCCAAGAGACCCAGTACTTC.

V and J are TRBV20-1 and TRBJ1-4; D uncertain. V shed 6 bases and J shed 8 bases, with 13 bases lying between them. The CDR3 loop spans 12 amino acids. Germline assignment: CDR1 DFQATT and CDR2 SNEGSKA (reference sequence). The CDR3 here is CSAGTLGEKLFF. The CDR3 coding sequence is TGCAGTGCAGGAACCCTTGGGGAAAAACTGTTTTTT.

The gene calls are TRBV20-1 and TRBJ2-5; tentatively, D is TRBD2 (6 bases). Germline CDR1 is DFQATT and CDR2 is SNEGSKA (reference sequence). The CDR3 sequence is 14 residues long. V lost 4 bases, J lost 4 bases, and 16 bases lay in between. CDR3 loop: CSAMRASERETQYF. The CDR3 nucleotides read TGCAGTGCTATGAGGGCTAGCGAGCGAGAGACCCAGTACTTC.

This chain connects TRBV4-3 to TRBJ1-2, with 7 bases fitting TRBD1. Germline CDR1 and CDR2: LGHNA and YSLEER. The V gene end was trimmed by 3 bases and the J gene end by 8 bases; junction bases not matched to a gene: 6. This CDR3 region has 13 residues. In DNA form, the CDR3 reads TGCGCCAGCAGCCATGTTCAGGGGGACGGCTACACCTTC. It yields the protein CASSHVQGDGYTF.

The chain links TRBV7-2 to TRBJ2-5; possible D gene TRBD2, 5 bases. Germline V gives CDR1 SGHTA, CDR2 FQGNSA. The CDR3 is 15 residues long. Deletions cut 5 bases from V and 3 bases from J, with 16 bases between. The CDR3 DNA sequence: TGTGCCAGCAGCGGCACTAAGGGAGTAAAAGAGACCCAGTACTTC. Protein sequence: CASSGTKGVKETQYF.

On this clonotype itself: At one end, the junction sequence differs from germline, possibly due to a read error. DNA of the CDR3: TGTGCCAGCAGCGCCCCGGGACAGCCTCTCGAGCGGTACTTC. Translation gives CASSAPGQPLERYF. The chain employs TRBV9 and TRBJ2-7; 7 positions match TRBD1. CDR3 length: 14 amino acids. Germline values: CDR1 SGDLS, CDR2 YYNGEE.

The CDR3 nucleotides read TGTGCCAGCTCGATTAACCGGGACAGGGTTACAGATACGCAGTATTTT. Its translation is CASSINRDRVTDTQYF. V and J are TRBV12-3 or TRBV12-4 and TRBJ2-3; 9 positions match TRBD1. The ends lost 8 bases at V and 3 bases at J; junction bases unmatched: 12. The CDR3 loop spans 16 amino acids.

The J gene is TRBJ2-5, the V gene TRBV7-2; D is unresolved. Deletions cut 3 bases from V and 2 bases from J, with 10 bases between. The CDR3 sequence is 14 residues long. Germline loops: CDR1 SGHTA, CDR2 FQGNSA. The CDR3 nucleotides are TGTGCCAGCAGCTTTAGACAAAAACAAGAGACCCAGTACTTC. Translation gives CASSFRQKQETQYF.